What follows are 29 T cell receptor beta chains derived from one specimen sequenced in a study of blood T cell repertoires in COVID-19. Data came from immunoSEQ multiplex PCR; TCRdb stores just in-frame clones and leaves some out. The profile covers tens of thousands of clones, with 79% appearing a single time and less than 6% taken by the ten largest. Sequencing was performed on peripheral blood. The receptors were gathered from a woman older than 75 with active or convalescent COVID-19.

The chain employs TRBV13 and TRBJ1-2; D possibly corresponds to TRBD1 (5 bases). Germline lookup yields CDR1 PRHDT and CDR2 FYEKMQ (reference sequence). Deletions cut 4 bases from V and 8 bases from J, with 14 bases between. The CDR3 length is 13 residues. The CDR3 spells CASSSLRVGGYTF. The CDR3 bases are TGTGCCAGCAGCTCCCTCAGGGTGGGAGGCTACACCTTC.

The CDR3 spells CASSLRGMTDTQYF. CDR3 bases: TGTGCCAGCAGCTTAAGGGGGATGACAGATACGCAGTATTTT. The chain links TRBV5-6 to TRBJ2-3; tentative D call: TRBD1 (6 bases). This CDR3 has 14 residues. Trimming removed 2 bases at V and 3 bases at J, with 10 bases between. Germline-derived CDR1 and CDR2 are SGHDT and YYEEEE.

V is TRBV10-3 and J is TRBJ1-5; D gene uncertain. There are 15 residues in the CDR3. Germline V gene sequence: CDR1 ENHRY, CDR2 SYGVKD. Trimming took off 3 bases at V and 3 bases at J, with 12 bases between the two ends. CDR3: CAISDPGSYNQPQHF. The CDR3, as DNA: TGTGCCATCAGTGACCCAGGATCCTACAATCAGCCCCAGCATTTT.

V is TRBV9 and J is TRBJ2-7, with a tentative D call TRBD1 (6 bases). V lost 3 bases to trimming and J lost 5 bases, with 15 bases between them. CDR3 length: 14 amino acids. Per the germline V gene, CDR1 is SGDLS and CDR2 is YYNGEE. CDR3 in DNA: TGTGCCAGCAGCGAAAACGACAGGCCTCACGAGCAGTACTTC. Translation gives CASSENDRPHEQYF. Together with reference TRBV9 and TRBJ2-7, the CDR3 gives the full variable domain: DSGVTQTPKHLITATGQRVTLRCSPRSGDLSVYWYQQSLDQGLQFLIQYYNGEERAKGNILERFSAQQFPDLHSELNLSSLELGDSALYFCASSENDRPHEQYFGPGTRLTVT.

This clone was picked up a small number of times. The chain joins TRBV7-6 to TRBJ2-5; D remains ambiguous. The ends were cut back, 4 bases at V and 0 bases at J, with 18 bases in the middle. Germline lookup yields CDR1 SGHVS and CDR2 FNYEAQ. This CDR3 spans 17 amino acids. Here the CDR3 DNA reads TGTGCCAGCAGCTCCTCCGCTAGTTGGGTGTACCAAGAGACCCAGTACTTC. It encodes CASSSSASWVYQETQYF.

The chain employs TRBV19 and TRBJ2-1; possible D gene TRBD2, 6 bases. Trimming left V 6 bases short and J 0 bases short, with 15 bases between. This CDR3 region has 16 residues. CDR1 is LNHDA, CDR2 SQIVND, per germline (reference sequence). The CDR3 loop is CASSLAALSSYNEQFF. CDR3 in DNA: TGTGCCAGTAGCTTAGCGGCATTAAGCTCCTACAATGAGCAGTTCTTC.

V usage is TRBV6-5 and J usage is TRBJ1-2; the D gene is possibly TRBD1 (5 bases). The V and J ends lost 6 bases and 6 bases respectively, with 11 bases between them. The CDR3 spans 12 residues. Germline loops: CDR1 MNHEY, CDR2 SVGAGI. The chain's CDR3 is CASRGGLHGYTF. Here the CDR3 DNA reads TGTGCCAGCAGGGGGGGATTACATGGCTACACCTTC.

This sequence joins TRBV28 and TRBJ1-5; 7 bases agree with TRBD1. This CDR3 spans 15 amino acids. Trimming at V came to 4 bases and at J to 1 base, leaving 4 bases not matched to a gene. Per germline, CDR1 MDHEN and CDR2 SYDVKM. The DNA for the CDR3 is TGTGCCAGCAGTTCCCCAGGGGGAAGCAATCAGCCCCAGCATTTT. Its protein product is CASSSPGGSNQPQHF.

The rearrangement joins TRBV30 to TRBJ1-1, with TRBD1 matching over 8 bases. The germline CDR1 and CDR2 sequences are GTSNPN and SVGIG (reference sequence). V was pared by 1 base and J by 0 bases, with 1 base of the junction left unmatched. The length of the CDR3 is 14 residues. The CDR3 sequence: CAWSAGQVNTEAFF. The CDR3, as DNA: TGTGCCTGGAGTGCGGGACAGGTGAACACTGAAGCTTTCTTT.

The chain is built from TRBV6-6 and TRBJ1-1; D not certain. The V and J ends lost 0 bases and 5 bases respectively, with 13 bases between them. The CDR3 loop spans 15 amino acids. Germline V gives CDR1 MNHNY, CDR2 SVGAGI (reference sequence). The DNA for the CDR3 is TGTGCCAGCAGTTACTCGATTATTCCTAGTACTGAAGCTTTCTTT. Translating gives CASSYSIIPSTEAFF.

This chain links TRBV19 with TRBJ2-7; 9 bases match TRBD1. Germline CDR1 and CDR2: LNHDA and SQIVND (reference sequence). The V segment lost 6 bases and the J segment 6 bases; nucleotides outside the gene matches: 3. The CDR3 totals 12 residues. The CDR3 DNA follows: TGTGCCAGTAGAGACAGGGGGTTCGAGCAGTACTTC. Translation gives CASRDRGFEQYF.

This clone was found a few times. The CDR3 loop is CASSPLTGNYGYTF. Written as DNA, the CDR3 is TGCGCCAGCAGCCCCTTGACAGGGAACTATGGCTACACCTTC. V gene TRBV4-1 combines with J gene TRBJ1-2, with 7 bases matching TRBD1. Trimming took 4 bases from V and 2 from J; bases not matched to a gene: 4. This CDR3 region has 14 residues. Germline CDR1 and CDR2: MGHRA and YSYEKL.

V gene TRBV4-1 combines with J gene TRBJ2-2; tentatively, D is TRBD2 (6 bases). The ends were cut back, 5 bases at V and 3 bases at J, with 28 bases in the middle. The CDR3 is made up of 20 amino acids. Germline CDR1 is MGHRA and CDR2 is YSYEKL. The CDR3 loop is CASSSLPLRTSRLHTGELFF. Here the CDR3 DNA reads TGCGCCAGCAGCTCACTACCCCTCCGAACTAGCCGTCTTCACACCGGGGAGCTGTTTTTT.

This chain's CDR3 is CSASMGRMRGSTDTQYF. As DNA, the CDR3 is TGCAGTGCTAGTATGGGGCGGATGAGGGGGAGCACAGATACGCAGTATTTT. The gene calls are TRBV20-1 and TRBJ2-3, with D maybe TRBD1 (6 bases). The CDR3 sequence is 17 residues long. V lost 3 bases and J lost 0, with 19 bases in between. Germline loops: CDR1 DFQATT, CDR2 SNEGSKA (reference sequence).

The chain combines TRBV6-5 with TRBJ1-1; 9 nucleotides align to TRBD1. The trim removed 0 bases at V and 8 bases at J, leaving 4 bases unmatched. The CDR3 contains 14 residues. Germline loops: CDR1 MNHEY, CDR2 SVGAGI. For the CDR3, the DNA is TGTGCCAGCAGTTACTCACGTGGACAGGGGGAAGCTTTCTTT. Its protein product is CASSYSRGQGEAFF.

The rearrangement joins TRBV7-9 to TRBJ2-7; possibly TRBD1 for D (5 bases). The CDR3 is made up of 12 amino acids. Trimming removed 4 bases at V and 7 bases at J, with 11 bases between. In germline, CDR1 is SEHNR, CDR2 FQNEAQ (reference sequence). The CDR3 nucleotides are TGTGCCAGCAGCTGGACAATGGTGGAGCAGTACTTC. The encoded protein is CASSWTMVEQYF.

Written as DNA, the CDR3 is TGTGCCAGTAGTTCCGGGGGGCGCATGAATTCACCCCTCCACTTT. The encoded protein is CASSSGGRMNSPLHF. The rearrangement uses TRBV19 and TRBJ1-6; TRBD1 might be the D (6 bases). Germline lookup yields CDR1 LNHDA and CDR2 SQIVND (reference sequence). The CDR3 extends over 15 amino acids. V shed 5 bases and J shed 7 bases, with 15 bases lying between them.

This clone was detected once. The J gene is TRBJ1-5, the V gene TRBV2; tentative D call: TRBD1 (6 bases). This CDR3 spans 15 amino acids. V was pared by 3 bases and J by 0 bases, with 9 bases between. CDR1 and CDR2 (germline): SNHLY, FYNNEI. The CDR3 loop is CASSERGYSNQPQHF. CDR3 DNA: TGTGCCAGCAGTGAGAGGGGGTATAGCAATCAGCCCCAGCATTTT. Drawing the rest from reference TRBV2 and TRBJ1-5, the complete variable domain is EPEVTQTPSHQVTQMGQEVILRCVPISNHLYFYWYRQILGQKVEFLVSFYNNEISEKSEIFDDQFSVERPDGSNFTLKIRSTKLEDSAMYFCASSERGYSNQPQHFGDGTRLSIL.

This clone was detected once. The CDR3 coding sequence is TGTGCCAGCAGCTTGGAAGGGACAGTCTCCTACGAGCAGTACTTC. Its protein is CASSLEGTVSYEQYF. The chain employs TRBV5-5 and TRBJ2-7; 7 bases match TRBD1. Germline CDR1 SGHKS, CDR2 YYEKEE (reference sequence). The CDR3 contains 15 residues. V lost 0 bases, J lost 0 bases, and 3 bases stayed unmatched.

The V and J genes are TRBV7-2 and TRBJ2-7; 11 bases are a match to TRBD1. Germline CDR1 SGHTA, CDR2 FQGNSA. CDR3 length equals 14 residues. The V gene end was trimmed by 6 bases and the J gene end by 4 bases; junction bases not matched to a gene: 5. CDR3 DNA: TGTGCCAGCAGTGTGGACAGGGGGCAATACGAGCAGTACTTC. It specifies CASSVDRGQYEQYF.

V is TRBV6-5 and J is TRBJ1-4; D not certain. Trimming cost V 4 bases and J 8 bases, with 5 bases left between them. Germline loops: CDR1 MNHEY, CDR2 SVGAGI. This CDR3 is 11 amino acids long. The CDR3 region has the DNA TGTGCCAGCAGTTCCGTAGAAAAACTGTTTTTT. This encodes CASSSVEKLFF.

V is TRBV7-8 and J is TRBJ1-6, with D hard to call. V was shortened by 4 bases and J by 4 bases, with 8 bases between the two germline ends. The CDR3 runs to 14 residues. Germline lookup yields CDR1 SGHVS and CDR2 FQNEAQ. This CDR3 is CASSSTNYNSPLHF. The CDR3 DNA reads as TGTGCCAGCAGCTCGACAAATTATAATTCACCCCTCCACTTT.

In its sample, this clone was seen once. The chain carries TRBV14 and TRBJ2-1; TRBD2 matches 7 bases. Germline trimming cut 3 bases from V and 10 bases from J; bases unmatched to any gene: 9. CDR1 SGHDN and CDR2 FVKESK come from the germline V gene. This CDR3 has 14 residues. CDR3 bases: TGTGCCAGCAGCCACGCCGGGAGGAGCTTAGAGCAGTTCTTC. This sequence encodes CASSHAGRSLEQFF.

This chain connects TRBV18 to TRBJ1-4, with 10 positions matching TRBD1. Germline trimming cut 0 bases from V and 3 bases from J; bases unmatched to any gene: 7. The CDR3 runs to 18 residues. The germline V gene encodes CDR1 KGHSH and CDR2 LQKENI. For the CDR3, the DNA is TGTGCCAGCTCACCACCGGGACAGGGGAAGAGAGCTAATGAAAAACTGTTTTTT. Protein: CASSPPGQGKRANEKLFF.

This chain links TRBV7-9 with TRBJ1-3; D not certain. CDR1 and CDR2 from the germline V gene are SEHNR and FQNEAQ (reference sequence). The CDR3 is 15 amino acids. V was shortened by 6 bases and J by 4 bases, with 16 bases between the two germline ends. Here the CDR3 DNA reads TGTGCCAGCAGTCAATTACAGATCTCGGGAAACACCATATATTTT. Its protein is CASSQLQISGNTIYF. The full variable domain, completed using reference TRBV7-9 and TRBJ1-3, is DTGVSQNPRHKITKRGQNVTFRCDPISEHNRLYWYRQTLGQGPEFLTYFQNEAQLEKSRLLSDRFSAERPKGSFSTLEIQRTEQGDSAMYLCASSQLQISGNTIYFGEGSWLTVV.

V and J are TRBV7-9 and TRBJ2-1; 12 bases line up with TRBD2. CDR1 is SEHNR, CDR2 FQNEAQ, per germline (reference sequence). The length of the CDR3 is 18 residues. J gave up 3 bases and V 4 bases, and 10 bases lay outside the gene matches. CDR3 coding DNA: TGTGCCAGCAGCTCAAGACTAGCGGGGGCCCCCCTCTACAATGAGCAGTTCTTC. Protein: CASSSRLAGAPLYNEQFF.

CDR3 sequence: CASSYLPTGGKFF. CDR3 DNA sequence: TGTGCCAGCAGTTACCTTCCTACAGGGGGGAAGTTCTTC. The V gene is TRBV6-5, the J gene TRBJ2-1; 8 positions match TRBD1. With 2 bases clipped from V and 14 bases from J, the junction kept 8 bases outside the gene matches. The CDR3 has 13 residues. Germline lookup yields CDR1 MNHEY and CDR2 SVGAGI.

This rearrangement joins TRBV14 to TRBJ1-1, with D maybe TRBD1 (5 bases). V was cut by 5 bases and J by 2 bases, with 9 bases left in between. The germline CDR1 and CDR2 sequences are SGHDN and FVKESK. The CDR3 runs to 13 residues. For the CDR3, the DNA is TGTGCCAGCAGCAGGGGCATCAACACTGAAGCTTTCTTT. It translates to CASSRGINTEAFF.

The chain employs TRBV6-2 or TRBV6-3 and TRBJ1-6; D gene uncertain. CDR1 and CDR2 (germline): MNHEY, SVGEGT. The CDR3 totals 11 residues. Trimming removed 2 bases from V and 14 bases from J, with 7 bases in between. CDR3 loop: CASSYPSTLHF. DNA of the CDR3: TGTGCCAGCAGTTACCCCAGTACCCTCCACTTT.